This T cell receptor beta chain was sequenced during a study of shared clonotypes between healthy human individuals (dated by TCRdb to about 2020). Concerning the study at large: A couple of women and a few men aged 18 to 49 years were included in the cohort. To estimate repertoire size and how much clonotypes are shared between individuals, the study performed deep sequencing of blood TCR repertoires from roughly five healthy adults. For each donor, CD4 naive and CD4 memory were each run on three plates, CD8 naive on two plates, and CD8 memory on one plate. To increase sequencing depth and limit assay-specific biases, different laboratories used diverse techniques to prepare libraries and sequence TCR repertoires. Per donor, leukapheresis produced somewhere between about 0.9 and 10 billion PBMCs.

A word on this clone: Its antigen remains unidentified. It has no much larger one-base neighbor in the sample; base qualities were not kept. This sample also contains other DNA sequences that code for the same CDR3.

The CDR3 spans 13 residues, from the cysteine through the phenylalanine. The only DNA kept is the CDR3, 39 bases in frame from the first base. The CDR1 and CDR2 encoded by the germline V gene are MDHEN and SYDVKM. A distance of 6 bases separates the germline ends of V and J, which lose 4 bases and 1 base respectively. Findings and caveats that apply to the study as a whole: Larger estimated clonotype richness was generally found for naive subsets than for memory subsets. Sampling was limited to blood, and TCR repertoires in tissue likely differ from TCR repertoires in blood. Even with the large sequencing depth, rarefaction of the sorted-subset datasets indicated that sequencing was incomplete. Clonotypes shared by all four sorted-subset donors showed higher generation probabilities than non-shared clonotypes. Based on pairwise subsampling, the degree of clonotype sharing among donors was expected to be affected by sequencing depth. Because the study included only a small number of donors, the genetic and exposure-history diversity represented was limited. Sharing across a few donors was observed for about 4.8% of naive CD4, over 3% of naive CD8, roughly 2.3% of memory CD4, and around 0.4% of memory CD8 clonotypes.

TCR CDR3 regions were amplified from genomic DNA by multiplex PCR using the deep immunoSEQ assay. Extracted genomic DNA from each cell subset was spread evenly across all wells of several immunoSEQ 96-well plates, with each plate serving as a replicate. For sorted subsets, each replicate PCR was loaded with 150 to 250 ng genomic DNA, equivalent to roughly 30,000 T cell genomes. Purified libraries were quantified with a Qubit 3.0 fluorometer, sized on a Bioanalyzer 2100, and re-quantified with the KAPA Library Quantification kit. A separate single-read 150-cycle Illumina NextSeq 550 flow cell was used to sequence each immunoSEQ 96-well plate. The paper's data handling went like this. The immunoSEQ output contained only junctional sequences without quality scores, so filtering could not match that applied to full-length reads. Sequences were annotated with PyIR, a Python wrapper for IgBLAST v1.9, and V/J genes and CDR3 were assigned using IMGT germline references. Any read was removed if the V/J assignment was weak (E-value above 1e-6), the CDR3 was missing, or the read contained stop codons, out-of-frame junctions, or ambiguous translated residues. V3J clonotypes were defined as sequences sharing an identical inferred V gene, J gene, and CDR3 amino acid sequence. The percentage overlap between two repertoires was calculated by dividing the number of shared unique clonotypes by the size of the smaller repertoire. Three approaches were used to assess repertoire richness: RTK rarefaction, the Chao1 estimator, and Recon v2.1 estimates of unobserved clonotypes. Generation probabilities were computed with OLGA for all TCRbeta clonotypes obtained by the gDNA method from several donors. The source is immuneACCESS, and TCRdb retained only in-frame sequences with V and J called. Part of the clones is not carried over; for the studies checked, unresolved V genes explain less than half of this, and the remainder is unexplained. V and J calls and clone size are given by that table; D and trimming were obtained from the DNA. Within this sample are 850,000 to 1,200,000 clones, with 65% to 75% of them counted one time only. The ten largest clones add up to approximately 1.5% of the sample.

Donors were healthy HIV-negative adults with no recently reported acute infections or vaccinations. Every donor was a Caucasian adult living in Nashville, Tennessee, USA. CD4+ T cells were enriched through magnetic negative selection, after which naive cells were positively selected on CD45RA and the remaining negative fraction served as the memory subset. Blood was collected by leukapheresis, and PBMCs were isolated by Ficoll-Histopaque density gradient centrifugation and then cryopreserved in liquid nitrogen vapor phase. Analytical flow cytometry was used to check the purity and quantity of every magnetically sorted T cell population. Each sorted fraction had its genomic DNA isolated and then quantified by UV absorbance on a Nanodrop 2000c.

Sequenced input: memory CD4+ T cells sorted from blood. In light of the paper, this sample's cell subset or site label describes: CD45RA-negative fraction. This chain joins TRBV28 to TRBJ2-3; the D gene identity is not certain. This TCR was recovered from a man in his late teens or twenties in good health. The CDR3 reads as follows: CASSWAGTDTQYF. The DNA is TGTGCCAGCAGTTGGGCGGGCACAGATACGCAGTATTTT.